This is a list of T cell receptor beta chains from one sample in a study of blood T cell repertoires in COVID-19. The repertoire was sequenced with immunoSEQ multiplex PCR; TCRdb's copy has only in-frame clones and lacks some. The repertoire holds under 400,000 clones, about 86% seen once, with approximately 4.4% in the top ten. Sequenced material: PBMCs or T cells enriched from blood (not recorded which). All receptors derive from a woman in her thirties or forties with acute COVID-19. Both conserved end residues are part of each CDR3. D genes are given only for firm matches. Some rows have no size entry. The others give once, few or many, or a class for an expanded clone.

NA	14	TRBV18	NA	TRBJ1-1	CASSPPKGGTEAFF	TGTGCCAGCTCACCACCAAAAGGGGGCACTGAAGCTTTCTTT
TRBD2	19	TRBV19	NA	TRBJ2-3	CASSTPGGRLAGRTDTQYF	TGTGCCAGTAGTACTCCGGGGGGGAGGCTAGCGGGACGCACAGATACGCAGTATTTT
NA	14	TRBV19	NA	TRBJ2-2	CASSIFGSTGELFF	TGTGCCAGTAGTATCTTTGGCAGCACCGGGGAGCTGTTTTTT
NA	14	TRBV7-2	NA	TRBJ2-7	CASSLVAGVGEQYF	TGTGCCAGCAGCTTAGTGGCAGGGGTGGGGGAGCAGTACTTC
TRBD2	18	TRBV11-2	once	TRBJ2-3	CASSLVIAGGERTDTQYF	TGTGCCAGCAGCTTAGTGATAGCGGGAGGGGAACGCACAGATACGCAGTATTTT
TRBD1	14	TRBV29-1	NA	TRBJ2-1	CSVKGTGNYNEQFF	TGCAGCGTTAAAGGGACAGGGAATTACAATGAGCAGTTCTTC
TRBD1	16	TRBV11-2	NA	TRBJ1-1	CASSFSTGGRNTEAFF	TGTGCCAGCAGCTTTAGTACAGGGGGCAGGAACACTGAAGCTTTCTTT
NA	14	TRBV4-3	NA	TRBJ2-7	CASSQGDGGAAQYF	TGCGCCAGCAGCCAAGGCGACGGGGGAGCAGCGCAGTACTTC
NA	13	TRBV6-5	NA	TRBJ2-7	CASAPVGGYEQYF	TGTGCCAGCGCCCCCGTTGGCGGATACGAGCAGTACTTC
NA	15	TRBV5-1	NA	TRBJ2-5	CASSLVGRSQETQYF	TGCGCCAGCAGCTTGGTCGGGAGAAGCCAGGAGACCCAGTACTTC
NA	14	TRBV18	NA	TRBJ2-7	CASSPDGSTHEQYF	TGTGCCAGCTCACCAGACGGGAGTACCCACGAGCAGTACTTC
NA	15	TRBV27	NA	TRBJ2-7	CASSFSGLGVNEQYF	TGTGCCAGCAGCTTCTCGGGACTGGGGGTCAACGAGCAGTACTTC
TRBD1	15	TRBV29-1	NA	TRBJ1-5	CSVAEGARSNQPQHF	TGCAGCGTTGCTGAGGGGGCCAGGAGCAATCAGCCCCAGCATTTT
NA	15	TRBV5-4	NA	TRBJ1-3	CASSLGPGSGNTIYF	TGTGCCAGCAGCTTGGGACCGGGATCTGGAAACACCATATATTTT
TRBD1	12	TRBV12-3/TRBV12-4	once	TRBJ2-7	CASSSGTAEQYF	TGTGCCAGCAGTTCCGGGACAGCCGAGCAGTACTTC
TRBD1	14	TRBV20-1	NA	TRBJ1-1	CSASRRGQETEAFF	TGCAGTGCTAGTCGCAGGGGGCAGGAGACTGAAGCTTTCTTT